This entry describes one T cell receptor (beta chain). Its cognate antigen is unknown. V was pared by 7 bases and J by 0 bases, with 14 bases between. Germline V gene data show CDR1 as SGHRS and CDR2 as YFSETQ. The CDR3 is 15 residues long. TCRdb keeps only in-frame clones here, not all; method: immunoSEQ multiplex PCR. The data show 54,000 or so clones, about 87% seen once. These data come from a study of OX40 agonist ivuxolimab in advanced cancers. Findings of the study overall: Certain nonresponders likewise exhibited a low normalized T-cell clonal expansion.

Sequencing used CD4+ or CD8+ T cells sorted from blood, obtained in a trial of the OX40 agonist ivuxolimab. The source is an adult with an advanced solid tumor such as melanoma, head and neck, liver or kidney cancer. V gene TRBV5-1 combines with J gene TRBJ2-1; weak D call: TRBD2 (6 bases). The CDR3 DNA is TGCGCCAGCGGGCGGGGCGTGGGCTCCTACAATGAGCAGTTCTTC. It specifies CASGRGVGSYNEQFF.